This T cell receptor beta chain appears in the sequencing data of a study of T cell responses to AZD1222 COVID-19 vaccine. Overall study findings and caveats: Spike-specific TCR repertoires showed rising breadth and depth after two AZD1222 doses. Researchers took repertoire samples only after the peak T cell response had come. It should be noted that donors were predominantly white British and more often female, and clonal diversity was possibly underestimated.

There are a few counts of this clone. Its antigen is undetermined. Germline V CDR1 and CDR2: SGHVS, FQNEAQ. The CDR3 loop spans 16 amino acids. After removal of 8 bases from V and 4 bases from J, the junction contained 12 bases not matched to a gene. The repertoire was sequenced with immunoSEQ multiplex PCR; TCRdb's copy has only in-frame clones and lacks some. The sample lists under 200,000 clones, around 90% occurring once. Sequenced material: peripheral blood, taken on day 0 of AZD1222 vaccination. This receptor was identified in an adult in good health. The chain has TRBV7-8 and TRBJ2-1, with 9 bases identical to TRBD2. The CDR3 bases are TGTGCCAGCGGACAGGCAGCGGGAGGTTCTTACAATGAGCAGTTCTTC. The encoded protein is CASGQAAGGSYNEQFF.